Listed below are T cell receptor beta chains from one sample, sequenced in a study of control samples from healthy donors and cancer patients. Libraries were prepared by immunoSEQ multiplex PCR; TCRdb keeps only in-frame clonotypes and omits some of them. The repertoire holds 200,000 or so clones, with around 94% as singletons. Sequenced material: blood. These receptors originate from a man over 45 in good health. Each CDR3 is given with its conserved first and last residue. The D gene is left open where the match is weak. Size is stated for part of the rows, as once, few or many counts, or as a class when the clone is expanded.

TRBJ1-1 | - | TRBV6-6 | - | CASRTRAGAEAFF | TGTGCCAGCAGGACCCGAGCGGGGGCTGAAGCTTTCTTT
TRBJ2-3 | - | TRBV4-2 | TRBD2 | CASSFRTSGGPTDTQYF | TGTGCCAGCAGCTTCCGGACTAGCGGGGGGCCCACAGATACGCAGTATTTT
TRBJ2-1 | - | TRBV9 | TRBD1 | CASSPVQGANEQFF | TGTGCCAGCAGCCCCGTACAGGGGGCCAATGAGCAGTTCTTC
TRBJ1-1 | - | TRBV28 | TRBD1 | CAASGRGYTEAFF | TGTGCCGCCTCGGGCAGGGGGTACACTGAAGCTTTCTTT
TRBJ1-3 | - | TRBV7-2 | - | CASSPEAVGGPGGNTIYF | TGTGCCAGCAGCCCAGAGGCCGTCGGAGGGCCAGGGGGAAACACCATATATTTT
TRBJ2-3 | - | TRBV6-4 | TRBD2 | CASSDSASGGTDTQYF | TGTGCCAGCAGTGACTCGGCTAGCGGGGGCACAGATACGCAGTATTTT
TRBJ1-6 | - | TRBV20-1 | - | CSAGGNSPLHF | TGCAGTGCTGGGGGGAATTCACCCCTCCACTTT
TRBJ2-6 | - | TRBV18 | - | CASSREANVLTF | TGTGCCAGCTCCCGTGAGGCCAACGTCCTGACTTTC
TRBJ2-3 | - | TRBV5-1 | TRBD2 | CASSLGGGADTQYF | TGCGCCAGCAGCTTAGGCGGGGGGGCAGATACGCAGTATTTT
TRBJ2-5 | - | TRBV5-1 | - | CASSLGQAEAQYF | TGCGCCAGCAGCTTGGGGCAGGCGGAGGCCCAGTACTTC
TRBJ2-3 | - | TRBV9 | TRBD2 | CASSVAWTSGGSPSTDTQYF | TGTGCCAGCAGCGTAGCTTGGACTAGCGGGGGGTCCCCTAGCACAGATACGCAGTATTTT
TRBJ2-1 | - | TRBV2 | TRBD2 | CASRRVAGGPRDEQFF | TGTGCCAGCAGGAGGGTAGCGGGGGGGCCGAGGGATGAGCAGTTCTTC
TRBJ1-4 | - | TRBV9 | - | CASSGLKEEKLFF | TGTGCCAGCAGCGGGTTAAAGGAGGAAAAACTGTTTTTT
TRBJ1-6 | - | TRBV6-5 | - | CATGSSSYNSPLHF | TGTGCCACCGGCAGTAGCTCCTATAATTCACCCCTCCACTTT
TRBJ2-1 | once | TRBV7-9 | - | CASSSKPGSGHDEQFF | TGTGCCAGCAGCTCTAAACCAGGCAGCGGGCACGATGAGCAGTTCTTC
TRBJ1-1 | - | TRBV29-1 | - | CSVDQNLETPGMNTEAFF | TGCAGCGTTGACCAGAACCTCGAGACCCCGGGCATGAACACTGAAGCTTTCTTT
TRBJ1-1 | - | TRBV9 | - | CASSLDMGLNTEAFF | TGTGCCAGCAGCCTCGACATGGGCCTGAACACTGAAGCTTTCTTT
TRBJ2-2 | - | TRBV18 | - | CASSPPGGDTGELFF | TGTGCCAGCTCACCACCGGGGGGCGACACCGGGGAGCTGTTTTTT
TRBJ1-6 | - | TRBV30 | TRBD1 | CAWRGTGDSPLHF | TGTGCCTGGAGGGGGACAGGGGATTCACCCCTCCACTTT
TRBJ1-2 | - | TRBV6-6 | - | CASSYMPGSGYTF | TGTGCCAGCAGTTACATGCCAGGGTCAGGCTACACCTTC
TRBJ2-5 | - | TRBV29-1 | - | CSVEHQGWETQYF | TGCAGCGTTGAACACCAGGGTTGGGAGACCCAGTACTTC
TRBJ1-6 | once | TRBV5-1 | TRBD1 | CASSDPGQGIDSPLHF | TGCGCCAGCAGCGACCCGGGACAGGGGATTGATTCACCCCTCCACTTT